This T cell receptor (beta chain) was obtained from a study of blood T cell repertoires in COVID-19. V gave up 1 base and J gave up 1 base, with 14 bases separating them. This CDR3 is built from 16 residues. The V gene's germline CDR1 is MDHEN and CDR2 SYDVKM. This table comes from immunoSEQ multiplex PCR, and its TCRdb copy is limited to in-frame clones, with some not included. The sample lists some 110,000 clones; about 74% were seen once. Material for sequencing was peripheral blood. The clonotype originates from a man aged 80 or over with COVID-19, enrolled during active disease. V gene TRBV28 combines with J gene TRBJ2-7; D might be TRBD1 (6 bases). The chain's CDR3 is CASSLLAGTPSYEQYF. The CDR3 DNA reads TGTGCCAGCAGTTTATTGGCTGGGACACCTTCCTACGAGCAGTACTTC.